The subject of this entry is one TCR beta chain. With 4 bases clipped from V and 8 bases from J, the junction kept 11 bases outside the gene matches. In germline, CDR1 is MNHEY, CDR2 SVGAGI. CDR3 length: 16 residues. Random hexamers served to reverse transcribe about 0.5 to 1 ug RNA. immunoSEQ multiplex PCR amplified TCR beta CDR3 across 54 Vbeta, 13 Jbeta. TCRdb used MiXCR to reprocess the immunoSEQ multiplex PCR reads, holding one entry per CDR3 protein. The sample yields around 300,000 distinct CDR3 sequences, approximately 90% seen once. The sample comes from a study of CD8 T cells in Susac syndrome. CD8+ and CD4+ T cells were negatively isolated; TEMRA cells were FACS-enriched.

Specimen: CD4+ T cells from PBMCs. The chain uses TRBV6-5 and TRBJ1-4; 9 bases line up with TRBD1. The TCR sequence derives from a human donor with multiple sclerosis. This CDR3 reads CASSSPRTGDREKLFF. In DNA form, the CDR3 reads TGTGCCAGCAGTTCCCCCCGGACAGGGGATAGAGAAAAACTGTTTTTT.